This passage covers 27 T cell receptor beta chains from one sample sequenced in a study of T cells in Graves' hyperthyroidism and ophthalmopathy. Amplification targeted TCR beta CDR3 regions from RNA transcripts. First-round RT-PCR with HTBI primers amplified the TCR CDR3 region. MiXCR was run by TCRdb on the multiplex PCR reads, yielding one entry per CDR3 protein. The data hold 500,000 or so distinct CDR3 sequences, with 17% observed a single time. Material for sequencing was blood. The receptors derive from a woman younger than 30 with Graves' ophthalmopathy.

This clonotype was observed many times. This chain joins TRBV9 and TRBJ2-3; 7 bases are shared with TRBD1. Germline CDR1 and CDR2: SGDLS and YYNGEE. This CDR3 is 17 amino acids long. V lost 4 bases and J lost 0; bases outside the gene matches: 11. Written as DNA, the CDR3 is TGTGCCAGCAGCCCCCGGGACAGCCGCTCGAGCACAGATACGCAGTATTTT. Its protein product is CASSPRDSRSSTDTQYF.

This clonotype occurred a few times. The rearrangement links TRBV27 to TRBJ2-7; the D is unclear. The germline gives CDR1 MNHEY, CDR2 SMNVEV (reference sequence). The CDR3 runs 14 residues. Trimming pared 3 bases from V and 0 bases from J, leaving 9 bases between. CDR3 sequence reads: CASSFKGYSYEQYF. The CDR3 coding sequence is TGTGCCAGCAGTTTTAAAGGTTACTCCTACGAGCAGTACTTC.

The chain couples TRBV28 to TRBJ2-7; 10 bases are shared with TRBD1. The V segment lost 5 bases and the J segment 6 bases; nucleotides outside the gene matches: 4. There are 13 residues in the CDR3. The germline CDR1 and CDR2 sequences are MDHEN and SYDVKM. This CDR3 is CASSPWTGGEQYF. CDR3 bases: TGTGCCAGCAGTCCCTGGACAGGGGGCGAGCAGTACTTC.

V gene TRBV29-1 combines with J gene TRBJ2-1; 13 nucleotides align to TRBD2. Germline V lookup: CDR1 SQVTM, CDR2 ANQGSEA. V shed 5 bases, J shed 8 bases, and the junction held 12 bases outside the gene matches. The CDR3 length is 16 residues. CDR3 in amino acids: CSVLGGGLAGVHEQFF. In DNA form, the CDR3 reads TGCAGCGTTTTAGGGGGTGGACTAGCGGGAGTACATGAGCAGTTCTTC.

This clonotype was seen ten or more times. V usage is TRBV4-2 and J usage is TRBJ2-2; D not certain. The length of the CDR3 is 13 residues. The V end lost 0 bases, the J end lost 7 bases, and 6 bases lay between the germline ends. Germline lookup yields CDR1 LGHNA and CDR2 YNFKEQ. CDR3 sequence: CASSQERIGELFF. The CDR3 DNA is TGTGCCAGCAGCCAAGAACGGATCGGGGAGCTGTTTTTT.

The chain's CDR3 is CAWSRGQGKFSGANVLTF. CDR3 nucleotide sequence: TGTGCCTGGAGTAGGGGACAGGGGAAATTTTCTGGGGCCAACGTCCTGACTTTC. The V gene is TRBV30, the J gene TRBJ2-6, with 10 bases lining up with TRBD1. The CDR3 totals 18 residues. Germline CDR1 and CDR2: GTSNPN and SVGIG (reference sequence). Trimming at V came to 2 bases and at J to 1 base, leaving 8 bases not matched to a gene. Variable domain in full (rest from reference TRBV30 and TRBJ2-6): SQTIHQWPATLVQPVGSPLSLECTVEGTSNPNLYWYRQAAGRGLQLLFYSVGIGQISSEVPQNLSASRPQDRQFILSSKKLLLSDSGFYLCAWSRGQGKFSGANVLTFGAGSRLTVL.

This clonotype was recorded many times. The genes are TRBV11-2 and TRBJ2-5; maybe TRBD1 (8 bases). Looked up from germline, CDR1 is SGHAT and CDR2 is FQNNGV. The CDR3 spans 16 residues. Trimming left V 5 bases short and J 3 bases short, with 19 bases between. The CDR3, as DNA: TGTGCCAGCAGCCCAGGACAGGGAGGGCCCGAAGAGACCCAGTACTTC. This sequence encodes CASSPGQGGPEETQYF. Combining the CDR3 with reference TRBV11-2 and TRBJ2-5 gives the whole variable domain EAGVAQSPRYKIIEKRQSVAFWCNPISGHATLYWYQQILGQGPKLLIQFQNNGVVDDSQLPKDRFSAERLKGVDSTLKIQPAKLEDSAVYLCASSPGQGGPEETQYFGPGTRLLVL.

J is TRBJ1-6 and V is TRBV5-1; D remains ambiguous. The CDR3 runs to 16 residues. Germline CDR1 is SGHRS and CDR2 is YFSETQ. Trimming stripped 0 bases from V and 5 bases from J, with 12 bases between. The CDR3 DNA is TGCGCCAGCAGCTTGGGAAGTGTTAGGAATAATTCACCCCTCCACTTT. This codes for CASSLGSVRNNSPLHF.

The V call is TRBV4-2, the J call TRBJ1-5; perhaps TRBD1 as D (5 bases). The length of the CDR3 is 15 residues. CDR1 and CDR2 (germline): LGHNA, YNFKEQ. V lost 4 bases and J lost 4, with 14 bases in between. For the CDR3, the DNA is TGTGCCAGCAGCCTTACCGGGACCGAGAATCAGCCCCAGCATTTT. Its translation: CASSLTGTENQPQHF.

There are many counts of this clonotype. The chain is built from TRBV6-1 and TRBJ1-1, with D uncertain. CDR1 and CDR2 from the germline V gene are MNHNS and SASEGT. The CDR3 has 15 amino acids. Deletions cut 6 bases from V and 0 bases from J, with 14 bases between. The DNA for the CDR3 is TGTGCCAGCAGCTCCACGGGTGGAGTGAACACTGAAGCTTTCTTT. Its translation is CASSSTGGVNTEAFF.

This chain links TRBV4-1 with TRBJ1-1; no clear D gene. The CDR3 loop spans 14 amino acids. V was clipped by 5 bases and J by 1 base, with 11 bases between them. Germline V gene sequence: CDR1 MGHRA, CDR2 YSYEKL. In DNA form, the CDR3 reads TGCGCCAGCAGCACATTCCGTGGGAACACTGAAGCTTTCTTT. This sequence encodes CASSTFRGNTEAFF.

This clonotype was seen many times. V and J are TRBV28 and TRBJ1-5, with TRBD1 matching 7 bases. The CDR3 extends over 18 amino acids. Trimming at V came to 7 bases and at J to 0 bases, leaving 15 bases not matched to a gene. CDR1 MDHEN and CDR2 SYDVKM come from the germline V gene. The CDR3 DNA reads TGTGCCAGCAACAAACCGAGATACAGGGGTCATAGCAATCAGCCCCAGCATTTT. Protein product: CASNKPRYRGHSNQPQHF.

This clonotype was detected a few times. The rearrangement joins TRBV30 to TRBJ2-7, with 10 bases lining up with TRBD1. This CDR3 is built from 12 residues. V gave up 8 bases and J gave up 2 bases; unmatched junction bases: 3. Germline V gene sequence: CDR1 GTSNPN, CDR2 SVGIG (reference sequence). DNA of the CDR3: TGTGCCGGGACAGGGGAACCCTACGAGCAGTACTTC. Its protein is CAGTGEPYEQYF.

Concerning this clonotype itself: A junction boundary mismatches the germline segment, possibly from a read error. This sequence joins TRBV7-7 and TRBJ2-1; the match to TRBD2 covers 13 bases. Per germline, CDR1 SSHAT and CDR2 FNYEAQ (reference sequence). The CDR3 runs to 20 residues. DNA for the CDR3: TGTGCTAGCAGCTTAGTTCCAGGACTAGCGGGGGATTCCTCCTACAATGAGCAGTTCTTC. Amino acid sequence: CASSLVPGLAGDSSYNEQFF.

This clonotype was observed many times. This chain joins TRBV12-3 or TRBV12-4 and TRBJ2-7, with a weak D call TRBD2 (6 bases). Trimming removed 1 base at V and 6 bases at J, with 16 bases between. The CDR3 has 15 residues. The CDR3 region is CASSLVGGAPSEQYF. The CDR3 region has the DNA TGTGCCAGCAGTTTAGTAGGAGGGGCTCCCTCCGAGCAGTACTTC.

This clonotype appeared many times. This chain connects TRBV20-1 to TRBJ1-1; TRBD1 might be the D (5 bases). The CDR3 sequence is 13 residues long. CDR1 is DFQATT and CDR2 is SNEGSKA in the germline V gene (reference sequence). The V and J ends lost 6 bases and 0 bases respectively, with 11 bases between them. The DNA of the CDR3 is TGCAGTGCCTCGGCCAGGGTGAACACTGAAGCTTTCTTT. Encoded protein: CSASARVNTEAFF.

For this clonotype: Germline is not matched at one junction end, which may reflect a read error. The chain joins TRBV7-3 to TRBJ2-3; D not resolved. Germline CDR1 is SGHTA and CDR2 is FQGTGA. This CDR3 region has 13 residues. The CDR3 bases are TGTTCCAGCAGCCCAGCGCTCACAGATACGCAGTATTTT. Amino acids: CSSSPALTDTQYF.

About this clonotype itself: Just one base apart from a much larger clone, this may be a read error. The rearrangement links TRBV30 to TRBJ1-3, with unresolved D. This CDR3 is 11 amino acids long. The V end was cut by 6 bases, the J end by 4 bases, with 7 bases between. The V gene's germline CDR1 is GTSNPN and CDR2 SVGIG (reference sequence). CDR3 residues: CACNTGNTIYF. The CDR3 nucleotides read TGTGCCTGTAATACGGGAAACACCATATATTTT.

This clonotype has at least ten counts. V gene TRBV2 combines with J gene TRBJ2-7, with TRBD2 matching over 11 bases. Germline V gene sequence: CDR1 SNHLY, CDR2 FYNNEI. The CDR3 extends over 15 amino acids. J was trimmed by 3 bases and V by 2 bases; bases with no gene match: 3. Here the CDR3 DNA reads TGTGCCAGCAGTGAACTTAGCGGGGGGGTCTACGAGCAGTACTTC. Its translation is CASSELSGGVYEQYF.

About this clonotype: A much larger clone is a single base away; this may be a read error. The CDR3 spells CASSDGTVDSGNTIYF. CDR3 nucleotides: TGTGCCAGCAGCGACGGGACAGTGGACTCTGGAAACACCATATATTTT. This rearrangement joins TRBV7-6 to TRBJ1-3, with TRBD1 matching 7 bases. The CDR3 sequence is 16 residues long. CDR1 and CDR2 (germline): SGHVS, FNYEAQ. After removal of 5 bases from V and 0 bases from J, the junction contained 7 bases not matched to a gene.

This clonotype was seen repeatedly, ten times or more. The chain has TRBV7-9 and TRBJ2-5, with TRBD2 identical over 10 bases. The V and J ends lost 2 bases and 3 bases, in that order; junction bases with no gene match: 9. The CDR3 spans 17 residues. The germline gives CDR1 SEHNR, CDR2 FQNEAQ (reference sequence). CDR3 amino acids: CASSLPPRTSGEETQYF. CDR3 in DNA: TGTGCCAGCAGCTTACCGCCTCGGACTAGCGGTGAAGAGACCCAGTACTTC.

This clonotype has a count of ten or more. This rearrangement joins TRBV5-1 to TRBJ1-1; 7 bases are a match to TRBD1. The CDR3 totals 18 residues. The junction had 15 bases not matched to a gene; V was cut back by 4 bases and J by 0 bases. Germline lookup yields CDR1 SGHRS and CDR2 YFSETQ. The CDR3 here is CASSPRGSLRGMNTEAFF. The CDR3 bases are TGCGCCAGCAGCCCTAGGGGAAGCCTCAGGGGGATGAACACTGAAGCTTTCTTT.

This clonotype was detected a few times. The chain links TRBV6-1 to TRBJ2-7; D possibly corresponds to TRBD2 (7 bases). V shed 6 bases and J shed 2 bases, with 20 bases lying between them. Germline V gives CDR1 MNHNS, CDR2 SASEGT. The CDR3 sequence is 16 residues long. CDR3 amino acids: CASRRGSSGDTYEQYF. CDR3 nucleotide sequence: TGTGCCAGCAGGAGAGGGTCCAGCGGGGACACCTACGAGCAGTACTTC.

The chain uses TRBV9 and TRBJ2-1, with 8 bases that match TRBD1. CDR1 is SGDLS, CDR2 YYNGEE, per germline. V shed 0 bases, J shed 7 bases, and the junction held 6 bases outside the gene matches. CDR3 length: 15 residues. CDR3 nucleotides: TGTGCCAGCAGCGTAGACAGGGGGTGGAGGAATGAGCAGTTCTTC. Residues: CASSVDRGWRNEQFF.

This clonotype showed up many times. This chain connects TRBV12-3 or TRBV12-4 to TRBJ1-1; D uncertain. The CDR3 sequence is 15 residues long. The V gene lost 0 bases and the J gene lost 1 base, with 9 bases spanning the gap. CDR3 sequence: CASSLAHVSNTEAFF. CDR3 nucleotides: TGTGCCAGCAGTTTAGCGCACGTTTCGAACACTGAAGCTTTCTTT.

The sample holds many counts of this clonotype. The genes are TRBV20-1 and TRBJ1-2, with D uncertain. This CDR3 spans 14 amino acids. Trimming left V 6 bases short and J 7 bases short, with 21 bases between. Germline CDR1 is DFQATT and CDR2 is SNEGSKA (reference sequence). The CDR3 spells CSAPGRRTLFGYTF. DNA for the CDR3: TGCAGTGCCCCGGGCCGAAGGACCCTCTTTGGCTACACCTTC.

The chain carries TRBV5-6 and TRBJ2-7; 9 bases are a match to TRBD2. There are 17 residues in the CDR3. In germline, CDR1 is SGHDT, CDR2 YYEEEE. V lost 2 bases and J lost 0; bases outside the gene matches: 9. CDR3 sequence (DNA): TGTGCCAGCAGCTTCTCACTTAGCGGGGGTACCTCCTACGAGCAGTACTTC. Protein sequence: CASSFSLSGGTSYEQYF. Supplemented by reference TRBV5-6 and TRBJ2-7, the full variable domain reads DAGVTQSPTHLIKTRGQQVTLRCSPKSGHDTVSWYQQALGQGPQFIFQYYEEEERQRGNFPDRFSGHQFPNYSSELNVNALLLGDSALYLCASSFSLSGGTSYEQYFGPGTRLTVT.